The sequence of this T cell receptor beta chain was determined in a study of shared clonotypes between healthy human individuals. Study outcomes and limitations: A limitation of the genetic and exposure-history diversity represented arose from few donors. For naive CD4 cells, roughly 4.8% of clonotypes were shared across a few donors. Across subsets, estimated richness was generally greater for naive than for memory populations.

Into CD45RA+ naive and CD45RA-negative memory subsets, the CD4+ cells were split. The protocol was immunoSEQ multiplex PCR, while the TCRdb copy is restricted to in-frame clones and leaves out a portion. The table lists about 1 million clones, more than 65% of them singletons, with over 1.3% in the top ten. This clone appeared a single time. Its antigen remains unknown. Other DNA sequences of this sample code for an identical CDR3. The origin of this receptor is a young man in good health. Sequencing was done on a sample of memory CD4+ T cells sorted from blood. The subset here: CD45RA-negative fraction.

CDR3 sequence reads: CASSLANSQETQYF. The CDR3 DNA follows: TGCGCCAGCAGCTTGGCCAACAGCCAAGAGACCCAGTACTTC. This chain joins TRBV5-1 and TRBJ2-5; D remains unclear. CDR3 length: 14 amino acids. Germline values: CDR1 SGHRS, CDR2 YFSETQ. V gave up 0 bases and J gave up 1 base, with 7 bases separating them.